The rows below give T cell receptor beta chains drawn from one sample of a study of blood T cell repertoires in COVID-19. Sequenced by immunoSEQ multiplex PCR; TCRdb stores in-frame clones only, minus some. The repertoire holds roughly 70,000 clones, with around 81% as singletons. Sequenced sample: peripheral blood. The receptor source for this set is a woman aged 60-75 years with acute or convalescent COVID-19. Both conserved end residues are part of each CDR3. D genes are given only for firm matches. Clone size appears in some rows only: once, few, many, or a class for an expanded clone.

size | D | J | V | CDR3 | DNA
NA | NA | TRBJ2-7 | TRBV6-6 | CASQGSTYEQYF | TGTGCCAGCCAGGGTTCCACCTACGAGCAGTACTTC
NA | NA | TRBJ1-5 | TRBV9 | CASSPMRGRVGQPQHF | TGTGCCAGCAGCCCAATGCGAGGGAGGGTAGGTCAGCCCCAGCATTTT
NA | TRBD1 | TRBJ2-1 | TRBV9 | CASSVAGTVYNEQFF | TGTGCCAGCAGCGTAGCCGGGACAGTTTACAATGAGCAGTTCTTC
once | TRBD1 | TRBJ1-2 | TRBV9 | CASSPGQGYGYTF | TGTGCCAGCAGCCCCGGACAGGGGTATGGCTACACCTTC
NA | TRBD1 | TRBJ1-6 | TRBV5-1 | CASSLAGTGWDSPLHF | TGCGCCAGCAGCTTGGCCGGGACAGGGTGGGATTCACCCCTCCACTTT
NA | TRBD1 | TRBJ1-4 | TRBV7-6 | CASSPRQGDGEKLFF | TGTGCCAGCAGCCCCCGACAGGGGGACGGTGAAAAACTGTTTTTT
NA | NA | TRBJ2-7 | TRBV5-1 | CASSLSRGNYEQYF | TGCGCCAGCAGCTTGAGCAGGGGCAACTACGAGCAGTACTTC
NA | NA | TRBJ1-1 | TRBV9 | CASSPRWDTEAFF | TGTGCCAGCAGCCCGCGGTGGGACACTGAAGCTTTCTTT
NA | NA | TRBJ1-5 | TRBV7-2 | CASSLDSGPYSNQPQHF | TGTGCCAGCAGCTTAGATTCAGGGCCTTATAGCAATCAGCCCCAGCATTTT
NA | NA | TRBJ2-7 | TRBV7-9 | CASSLGTASYEQYF | TGTGCCAGCAGCTTGGGCACCGCGTCCTACGAGCAGTACTTC
NA | NA | TRBJ2-2 | TRBV5-6 | CASSLQGGAGELFF | TGTGCCAGCAGCTTGCAGGGGGGAGCCGGGGAGCTGTTTTTT
NA | NA | TRBJ1-5 | TRBV7-2 | CASPLRHRVVQPQHF | TGTGCCAGCCCCCTCAGGCACAGGGTAGTTCAGCCCCAGCATTTT
NA | TRBD2 | TRBJ2-2 | TRBV9 | CASSGTSGVTGELFF | TGTGCCAGCAGCGGGACTAGCGGGGTAACCGGGGAGCTGTTTTTT
NA | NA | TRBJ1-1 | TRBV4-1 | CASSPSRDEAFF | TGCGCCAGCAGCCCCAGTCGGGATGAAGCTTTCTTT
NA | NA | TRBJ2-1 | TRBV5-1 | CASSLEGERFNNEQFF | TGCGCCAGCAGCTTGGAAGGGGAACGTTTTAACAATGAGCAGTTCTTC
NA | TRBD1 | TRBJ1-3 | TRBV19 | CASSIPRTGRNTIYF | TGTGCCAGTAGTATCCCCAGGACAGGACGAAACACCATATATTTT
NA | TRBD1 | TRBJ2-6 | TRBV24-1 | CATSDSGTGLYGANVLTF | TGTGCCACCAGTGATTCCGGGACAGGGCTTTACGGGGCCAACGTCCTGACTTTC
NA | TRBD1 | TRBJ1-4 | TRBV15 | CATSRGAGGEKLFF | TGTGCCACCAGCAGGGGGGCAGGGGGTGAAAAACTGTTTTTT
NA | NA | TRBJ1-1 | TRBV6-5 | CASSYLTTGLGAFF | TGTGCCAGCAGTTACCTTACTACAGGGTTGGGCGCTTTCTTT
NA | NA | TRBJ2-1 | TRBV6-5 | CASLSLSGAGEQFF | TGTGCCAGCCTGTCCCTCTCGGGTGCGGGTGAGCAGTTCTTC
NA | TRBD1 | TRBJ2-7 | TRBV6-1 | CASSEGRQGAYEQYF | TGTGCCAGCAGTGAGGGGCGACAGGGGGCTTACGAGCAGTACTTC
NA | NA | TRBJ1-6 | TRBV5-6 | CASSLVRVGVNSPLHF | TGTGCCAGCAGCTTGGTACGGGTAGGAGTGAATTCACCCCTCCACTTT
NA | NA | TRBJ1-5 | TRBV4-1 | CASSQGAGHSNQPQHF | TGCGCCAGCAGCCAAGGGGCAGGCCATAGCAATCAGCCCCAGCATTTT
NA | TRBD1 | TRBJ2-5 | TRBV30 | CAWSWGQGQGYQETQYF | TGTGCCTGGAGTTGGGGACAGGGGCAGGGGTACCAAGAGACCCAGTACTTC
NA | TRBD1 | TRBJ1-5 | TRBV6-5 | CASSTTGVGNQPQHF | TGTGCCAGCAGCACTACAGGGGTAGGAAATCAGCCCCAGCATTTT
NA | NA | TRBJ2-7 | TRBV11-2 | CASSTIRRQRYGPIEQYF | TGTGCCAGCAGCACTATTCGACGACAGCGTTATGGACCTATCGAGCAGTACTTC
NA | NA | TRBJ2-1 | TRBV7-3 | CASSSGSPYNEQFF | TGTGCCAGCAGCTCAGGCAGCCCCTACAATGAGCAGTTCTTC
NA | TRBD2 | TRBJ2-7 | TRBV5-1 | CASSPGTSGGAVHEQYF | TGCGCCAGCAGCCCAGGGACTAGCGGGGGGGCAGTCCACGAGCAGTACTTC
NA | TRBD2 | TRBJ2-1 | TRBV7-2 | CASSSERGAYSYNEQFF | TGTGCCAGCAGCTCAGAGCGGGGGGCCTACTCCTACAATGAGCAGTTCTTC
NA | NA | TRBJ1-1 | TRBV5-1 | CASSAEVNTEAFF | TGCGCCAGCAGCGCAGAGGTTAACACTGAAGCTTTCTTT
NA | NA | TRBJ1-2 | TRBV5-4 | CASSVFKSYGYTF | TGTGCCAGCAGCGTTTTTAAATCCTATGGCTACACCTTC
NA | NA | TRBJ1-2 | TRBV6-5 | CASSYSIGRGNTGYTF | TGTGCCAGCAGTTACTCGATTGGGAGGGGGAATACTGGCTACACCTTC
NA | NA | TRBJ1-1 | TRBV30 | CAWSVPLTPAFF | TGTGCCTGGAGTGTCCCCTTAACTCCAGCTTTCTTT
NA | NA | TRBJ1-1 | TRBV5-1 | CASSPGLQGTEAFF | TGCGCCAGCAGCCCCGGACTCCAAGGAACTGAAGCTTTCTTT
NA | NA | TRBJ1-5 | TRBV12-5 | CASGKQGPNQPQHF | TGTGCTAGTGGCAAACAGGGCCCCAATCAGCCCCAGCATTTT
NA | NA | TRBJ2-1 | TRBV4-1 | CASSLTDTYNEQFF | TGCGCCAGCAGCCTTACGGACACGTACAATGAGCAGTTCTTC
NA | NA | TRBJ2-2 | TRBV5-1 | CASHGGIPVTGELFF | TGCGCCAGCCACGGAGGGATTCCCGTCACCGGGGAGCTGTTTTTT
NA | TRBD1 | TRBJ1-2 | TRBV5-4 | CASSFTGTGISGYTF | TGTGCCAGCAGCTTTACCGGGACAGGGATAAGTGGCTACACCTTC
once | TRBD1 | TRBJ1-6 | TRBV11-2 | CASSPTGGEFYSPLHF | TGTGCCAGCAGCCCCACAGGGGGCGAGTTTTATTCACCCCTCCACTTT